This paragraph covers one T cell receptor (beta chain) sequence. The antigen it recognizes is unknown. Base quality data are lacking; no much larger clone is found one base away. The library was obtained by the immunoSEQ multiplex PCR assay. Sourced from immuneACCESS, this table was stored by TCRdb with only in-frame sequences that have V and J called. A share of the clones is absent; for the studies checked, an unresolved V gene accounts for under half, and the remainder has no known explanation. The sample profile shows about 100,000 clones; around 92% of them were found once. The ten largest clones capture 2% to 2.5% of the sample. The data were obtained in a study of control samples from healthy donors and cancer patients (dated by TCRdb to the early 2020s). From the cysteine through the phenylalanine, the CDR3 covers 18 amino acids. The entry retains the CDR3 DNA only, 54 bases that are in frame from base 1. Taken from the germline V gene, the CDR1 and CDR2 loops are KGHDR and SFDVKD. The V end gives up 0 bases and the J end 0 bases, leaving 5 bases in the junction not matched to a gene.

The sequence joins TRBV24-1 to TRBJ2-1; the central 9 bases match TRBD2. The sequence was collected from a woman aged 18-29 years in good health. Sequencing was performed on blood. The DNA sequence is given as TGTGCCACCAGTGATTTGTCTAGGCGGGGGGGCTCCTACAATGAGCAGTTCTTC. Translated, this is CATSDLSRRGGSYNEQFF.